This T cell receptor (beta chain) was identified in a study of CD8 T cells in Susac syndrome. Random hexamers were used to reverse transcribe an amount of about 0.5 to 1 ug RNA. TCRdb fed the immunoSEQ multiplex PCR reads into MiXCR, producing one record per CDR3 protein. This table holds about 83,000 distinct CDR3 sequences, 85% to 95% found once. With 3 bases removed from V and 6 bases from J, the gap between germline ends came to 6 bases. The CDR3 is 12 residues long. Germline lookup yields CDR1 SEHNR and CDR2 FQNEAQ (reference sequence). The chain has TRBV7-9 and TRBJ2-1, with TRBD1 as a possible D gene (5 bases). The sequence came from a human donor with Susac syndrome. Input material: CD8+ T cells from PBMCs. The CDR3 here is CASSFTGNEQFF. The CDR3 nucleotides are TGTGCCAGCAGCTTTACAGGCAATGAGCAGTTCTTC.